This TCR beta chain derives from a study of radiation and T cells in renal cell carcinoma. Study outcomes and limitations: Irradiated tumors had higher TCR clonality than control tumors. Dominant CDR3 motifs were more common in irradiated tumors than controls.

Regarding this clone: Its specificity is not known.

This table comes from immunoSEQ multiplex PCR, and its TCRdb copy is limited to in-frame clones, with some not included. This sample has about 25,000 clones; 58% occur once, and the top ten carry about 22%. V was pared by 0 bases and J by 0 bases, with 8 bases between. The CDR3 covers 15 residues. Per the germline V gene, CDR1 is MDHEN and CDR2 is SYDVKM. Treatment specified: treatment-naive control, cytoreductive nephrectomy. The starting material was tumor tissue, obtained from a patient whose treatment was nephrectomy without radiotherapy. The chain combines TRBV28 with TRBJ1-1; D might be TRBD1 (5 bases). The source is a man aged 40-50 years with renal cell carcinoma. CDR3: CASSLWGQMNTEAFF. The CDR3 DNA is TGTGCCAGCAGTTTATGGGGGCAAATGAACACTGAAGCTTTCTTT.